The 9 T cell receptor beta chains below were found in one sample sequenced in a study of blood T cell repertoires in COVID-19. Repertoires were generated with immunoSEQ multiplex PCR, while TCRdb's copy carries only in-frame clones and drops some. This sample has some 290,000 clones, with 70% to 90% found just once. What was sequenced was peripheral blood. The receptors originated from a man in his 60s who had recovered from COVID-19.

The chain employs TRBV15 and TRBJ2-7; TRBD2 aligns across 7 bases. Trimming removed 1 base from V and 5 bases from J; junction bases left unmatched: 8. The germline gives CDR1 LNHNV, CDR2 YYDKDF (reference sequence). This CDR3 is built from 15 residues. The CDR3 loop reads CATSRGEGMANEQYF. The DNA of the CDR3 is TGTGCCACCAGCAGAGGGGAGGGGATGGCCAACGAGCAGTACTTC.

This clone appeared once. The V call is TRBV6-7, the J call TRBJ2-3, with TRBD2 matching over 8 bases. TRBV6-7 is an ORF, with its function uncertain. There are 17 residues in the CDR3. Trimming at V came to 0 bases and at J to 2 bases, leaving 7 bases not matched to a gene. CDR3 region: CASSYSSGAGDTDTQYF. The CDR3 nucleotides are TGTGCCAGCAGTTACTCGTCCGGAGCGGGGGACACAGATACGCAGTATTTT.

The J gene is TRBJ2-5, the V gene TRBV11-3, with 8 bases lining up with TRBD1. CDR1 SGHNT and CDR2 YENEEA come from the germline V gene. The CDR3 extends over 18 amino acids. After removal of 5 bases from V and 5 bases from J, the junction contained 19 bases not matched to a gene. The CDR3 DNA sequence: TGTGCCAGCAGCGCCACTGGCTTAGGCTGGACAGGGAGGGAGACCCAGTACTTC. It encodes CASSATGLGWTGRETQYF. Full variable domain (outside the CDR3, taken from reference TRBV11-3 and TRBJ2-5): EAGVVQSPRYKIIEKKQPVAFWCNPISGHNTLYWYLQNLGQGPELLIRYENEEAVDDSQLPKDRFSAERLKGVDSTLKIQPAELGDSAVYLCASSATGLGWTGRETQYFGPGTRLLVL.

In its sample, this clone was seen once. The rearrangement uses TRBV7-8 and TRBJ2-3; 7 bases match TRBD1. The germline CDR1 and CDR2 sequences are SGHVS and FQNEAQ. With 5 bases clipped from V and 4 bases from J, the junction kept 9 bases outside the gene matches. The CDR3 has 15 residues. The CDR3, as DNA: TGTGCCAGCAGCCAAAGATATGACAGGGCAGATACGCAGTATTTT. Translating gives CASSQRYDRADTQYF.

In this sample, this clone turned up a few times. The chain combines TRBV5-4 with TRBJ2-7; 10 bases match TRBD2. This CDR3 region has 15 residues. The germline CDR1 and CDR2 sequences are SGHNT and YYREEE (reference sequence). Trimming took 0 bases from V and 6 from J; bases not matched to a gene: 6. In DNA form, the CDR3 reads TGTGCCAGCAGCTTGGCCACTCTAGCGGGAGCCGAGCAGTACTTC. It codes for CASSLATLAGAEQYF. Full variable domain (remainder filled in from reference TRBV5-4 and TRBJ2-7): ETGVTQSPTHLIKTRGQQVTLRCSSQSGHNTVSWYQQALGQGPQFIFQYYREEENGRGNFPPRFSGLQFPNYSSELNVNALELDDSALYLCASSLATLAGAEQYFGPGTRLTVT.

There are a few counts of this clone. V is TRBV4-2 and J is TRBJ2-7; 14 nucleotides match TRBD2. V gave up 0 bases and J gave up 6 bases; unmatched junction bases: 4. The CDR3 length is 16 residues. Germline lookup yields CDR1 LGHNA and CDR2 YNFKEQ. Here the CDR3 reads CASSQDGTSGSFEQYF. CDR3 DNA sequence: TGTGCCAGCAGCCAAGATGGGACTAGCGGGAGCTTCGAGCAGTACTTC.

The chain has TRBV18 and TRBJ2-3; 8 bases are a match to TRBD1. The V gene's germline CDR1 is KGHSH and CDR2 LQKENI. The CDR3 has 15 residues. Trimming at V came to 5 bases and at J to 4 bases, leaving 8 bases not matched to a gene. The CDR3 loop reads CASSTRQGSSDTQYF. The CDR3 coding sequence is TGTGCCAGCTCAACAAGACAGGGGTCGTCAGATACGCAGTATTTT.

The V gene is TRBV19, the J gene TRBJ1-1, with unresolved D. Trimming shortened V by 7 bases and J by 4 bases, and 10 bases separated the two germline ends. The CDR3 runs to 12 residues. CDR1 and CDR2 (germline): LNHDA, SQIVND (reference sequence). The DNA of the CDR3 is TGTGCCAGTACCGTTGGGCCCACTGAAGCTTTCTTT. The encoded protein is CASTVGPTEAFF.

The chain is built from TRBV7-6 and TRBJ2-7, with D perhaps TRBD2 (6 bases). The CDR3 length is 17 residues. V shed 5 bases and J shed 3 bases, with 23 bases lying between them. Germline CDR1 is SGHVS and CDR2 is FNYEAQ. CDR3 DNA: TGTGCCAGCAGCGACTCTGGGGGTGGTAGCGGACACTACGAGCAGTACTTC. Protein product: CASSDSGGGSGHYEQYF.